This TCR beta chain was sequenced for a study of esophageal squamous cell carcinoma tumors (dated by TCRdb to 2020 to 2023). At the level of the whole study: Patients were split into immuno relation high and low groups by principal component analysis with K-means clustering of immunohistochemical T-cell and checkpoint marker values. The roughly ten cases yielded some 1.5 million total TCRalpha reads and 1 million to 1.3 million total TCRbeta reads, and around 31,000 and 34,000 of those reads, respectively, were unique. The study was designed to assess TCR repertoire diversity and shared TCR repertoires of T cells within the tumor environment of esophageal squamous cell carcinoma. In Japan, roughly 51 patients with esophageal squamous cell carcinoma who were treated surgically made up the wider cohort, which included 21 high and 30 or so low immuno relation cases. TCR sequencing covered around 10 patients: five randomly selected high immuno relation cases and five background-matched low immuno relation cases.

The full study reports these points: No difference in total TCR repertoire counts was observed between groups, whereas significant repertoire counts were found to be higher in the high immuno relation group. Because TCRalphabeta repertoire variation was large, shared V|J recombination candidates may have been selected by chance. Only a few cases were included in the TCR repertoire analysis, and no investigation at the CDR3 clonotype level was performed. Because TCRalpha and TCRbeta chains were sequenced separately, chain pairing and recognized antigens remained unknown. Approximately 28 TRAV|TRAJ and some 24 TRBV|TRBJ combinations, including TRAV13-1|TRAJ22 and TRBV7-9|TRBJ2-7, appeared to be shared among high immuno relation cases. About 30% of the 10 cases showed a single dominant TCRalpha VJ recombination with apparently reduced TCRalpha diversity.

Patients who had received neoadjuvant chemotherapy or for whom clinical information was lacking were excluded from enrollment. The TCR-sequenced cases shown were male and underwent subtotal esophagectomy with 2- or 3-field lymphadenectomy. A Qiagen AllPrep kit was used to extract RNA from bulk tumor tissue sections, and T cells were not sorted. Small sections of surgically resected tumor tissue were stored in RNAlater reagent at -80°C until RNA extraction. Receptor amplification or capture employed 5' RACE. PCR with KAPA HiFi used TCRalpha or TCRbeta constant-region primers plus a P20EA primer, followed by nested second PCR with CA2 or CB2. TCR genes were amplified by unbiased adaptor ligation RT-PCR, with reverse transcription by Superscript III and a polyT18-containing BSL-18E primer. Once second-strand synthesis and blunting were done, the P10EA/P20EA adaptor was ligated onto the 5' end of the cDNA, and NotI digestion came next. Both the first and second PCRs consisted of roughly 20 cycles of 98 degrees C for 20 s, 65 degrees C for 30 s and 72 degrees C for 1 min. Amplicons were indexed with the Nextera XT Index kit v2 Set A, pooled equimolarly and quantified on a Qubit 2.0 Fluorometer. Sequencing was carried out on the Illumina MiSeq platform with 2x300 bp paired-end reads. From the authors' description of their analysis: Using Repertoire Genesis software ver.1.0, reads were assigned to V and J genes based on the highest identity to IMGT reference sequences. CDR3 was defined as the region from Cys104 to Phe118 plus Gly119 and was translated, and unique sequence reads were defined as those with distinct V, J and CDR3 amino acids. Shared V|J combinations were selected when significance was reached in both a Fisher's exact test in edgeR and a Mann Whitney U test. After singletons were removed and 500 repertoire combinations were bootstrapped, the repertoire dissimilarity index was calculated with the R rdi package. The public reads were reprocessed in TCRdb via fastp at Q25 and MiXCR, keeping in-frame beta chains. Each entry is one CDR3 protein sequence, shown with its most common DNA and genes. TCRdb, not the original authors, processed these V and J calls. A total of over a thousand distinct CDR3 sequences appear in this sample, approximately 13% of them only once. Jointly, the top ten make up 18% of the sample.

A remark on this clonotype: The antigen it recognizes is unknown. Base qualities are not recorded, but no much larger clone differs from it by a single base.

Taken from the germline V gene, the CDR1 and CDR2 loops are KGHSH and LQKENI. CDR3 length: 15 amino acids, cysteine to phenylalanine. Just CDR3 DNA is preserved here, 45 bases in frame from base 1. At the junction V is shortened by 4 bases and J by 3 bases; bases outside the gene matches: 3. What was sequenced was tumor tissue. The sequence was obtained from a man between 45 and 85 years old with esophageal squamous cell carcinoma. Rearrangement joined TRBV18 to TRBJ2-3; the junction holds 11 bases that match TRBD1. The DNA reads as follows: TGTGCCAGCTCACTGGACAGGGGGCTAACAGATACGCAGTATTTT. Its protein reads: CASSLDRGLTDTQYF.